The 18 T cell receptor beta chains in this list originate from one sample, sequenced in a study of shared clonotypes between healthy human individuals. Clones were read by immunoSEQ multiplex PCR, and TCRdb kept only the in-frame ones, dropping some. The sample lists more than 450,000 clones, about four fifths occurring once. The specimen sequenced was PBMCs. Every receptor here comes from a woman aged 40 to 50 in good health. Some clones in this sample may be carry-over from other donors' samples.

The chain's CDR3 is CAIREGTSTDTQYF. CDR3 sequence (DNA): TGTGCCATCAGGGAAGGGACTAGCACAGATACGCAGTATTTT. The rearrangement joins TRBV10-3 to TRBJ2-3; TRBD2 is a possible D gene (6 bases). This CDR3 comprises 14 residues. The germline CDR1 and CDR2 sequences are ENHRY and SYGVKD. The V gene lost 6 bases and the J gene lost 0 bases, with 10 bases spanning the gap.

CDR3 nucleotide sequence: TGTGCCTGGAGTGTACGGTCTAGCGGGAGTGGTGAGCAGTTCTTC. This translates into CAWSVRSSGSGEQFF. This chain joins TRBV30 and TRBJ2-1, with 10 positions matching TRBD2. Germline CDR1 reads GTSNPN; CDR2 reads SVGIG (reference sequence). This CDR3 is built from 15 residues. J gave up 9 bases and V 0 bases, and 8 bases lay outside the gene matches.

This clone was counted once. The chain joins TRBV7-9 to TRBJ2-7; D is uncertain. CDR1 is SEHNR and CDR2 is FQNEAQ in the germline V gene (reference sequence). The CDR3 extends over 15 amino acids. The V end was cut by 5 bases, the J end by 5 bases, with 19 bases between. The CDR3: CASSGKESTTDEQYF. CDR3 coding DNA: TGTGCCAGCAGCGGGAAAGAATCCACCACAGACGAGCAGTACTTC.

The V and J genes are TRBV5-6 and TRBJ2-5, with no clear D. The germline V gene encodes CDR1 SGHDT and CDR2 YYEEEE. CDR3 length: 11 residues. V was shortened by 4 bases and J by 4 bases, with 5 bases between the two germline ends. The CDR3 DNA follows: TGTGCCAGCAGCGTAAGAGAGACCCAGTACTTC. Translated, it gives CASSVRETQYF.

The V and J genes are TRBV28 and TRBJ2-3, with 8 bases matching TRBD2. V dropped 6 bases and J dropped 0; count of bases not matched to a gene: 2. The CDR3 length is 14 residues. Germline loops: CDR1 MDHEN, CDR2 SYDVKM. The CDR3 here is CASRTSGSTDTQYF. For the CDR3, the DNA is TGTGCCAGCAGAACTAGCGGTAGCACAGATACGCAGTATTTT. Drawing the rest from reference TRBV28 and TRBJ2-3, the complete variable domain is DVKVTQSSRYLVKRTGEKVFLECVQDMDHENMFWYRQDPGLGLRLIYFSYDVKMKEKGDIPEGYSVSREKKERFSLILESASTNQTSMYLCASRTSGSTDTQYFGPGTRLTVL.

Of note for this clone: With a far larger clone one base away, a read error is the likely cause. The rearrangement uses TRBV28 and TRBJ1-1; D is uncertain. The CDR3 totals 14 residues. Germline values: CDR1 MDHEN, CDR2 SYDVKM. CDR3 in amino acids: CASRLPRTNTKAFF. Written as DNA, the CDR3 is TGTGCCAGCAGACTTCCAAGAACGAACACTAAAGCTTTCTTT.

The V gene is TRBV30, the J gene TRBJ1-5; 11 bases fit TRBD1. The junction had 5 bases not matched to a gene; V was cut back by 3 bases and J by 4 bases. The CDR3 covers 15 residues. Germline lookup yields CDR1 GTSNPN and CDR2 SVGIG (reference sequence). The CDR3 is CAWRSGQGGNQPQHF. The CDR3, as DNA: TGTGCCTGGAGGTCGGGACAGGGGGGGAATCAGCCCCAGCATTTT. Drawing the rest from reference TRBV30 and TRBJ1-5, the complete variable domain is SQTIHQWPATLVQPVGSPLSLECTVEGTSNPNLYWYRQAAGRGLQLLFYSVGIGQISSEVPQNLSASRPQDRQFILSSKKLLLSDSGFYLCAWRSGQGGNQPQHFGDGTRLSIL.

In DNA, the CDR3 is TGCGCCAGCAGCCAAGGGGGTCCAGGCACCCACACAGATACGCAGTATTTT. Protein: CASSQGGPGTHTDTQYF. The chain recombines TRBV4-3 with TRBJ2-3; D remains unclear. CDR1 and CDR2 from the germline V gene are LGHNA and YSLEER. V shed 1 base and J shed 2 bases, with 16 bases lying between them. The CDR3 consists of 17 residues.

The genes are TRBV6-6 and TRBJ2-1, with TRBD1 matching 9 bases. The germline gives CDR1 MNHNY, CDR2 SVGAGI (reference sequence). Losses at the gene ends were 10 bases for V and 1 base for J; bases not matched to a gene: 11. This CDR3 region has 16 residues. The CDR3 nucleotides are TGTGCCACCGGGACAGGGACCGGTCTGTCCTACAATGAGCAGTTCTTC. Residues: CATGTGTGLSYNEQFF.

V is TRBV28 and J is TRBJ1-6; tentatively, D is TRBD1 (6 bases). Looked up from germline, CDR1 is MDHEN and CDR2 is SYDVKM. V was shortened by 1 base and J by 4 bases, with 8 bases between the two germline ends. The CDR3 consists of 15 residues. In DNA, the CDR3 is TGTGCCAGCAGTTTATACAGGGCTTATAATTCACCCCTCCACTTT. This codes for CASSLYRAYNSPLHF.

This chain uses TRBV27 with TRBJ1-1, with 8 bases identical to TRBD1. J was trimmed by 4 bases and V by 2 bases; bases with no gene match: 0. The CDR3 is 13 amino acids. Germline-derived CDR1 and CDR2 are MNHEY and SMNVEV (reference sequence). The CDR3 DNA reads TGTGCCAGCAGTTTAACAGGGGGCACTGAAGCTTTCTTT. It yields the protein CASSLTGGTEAFF.

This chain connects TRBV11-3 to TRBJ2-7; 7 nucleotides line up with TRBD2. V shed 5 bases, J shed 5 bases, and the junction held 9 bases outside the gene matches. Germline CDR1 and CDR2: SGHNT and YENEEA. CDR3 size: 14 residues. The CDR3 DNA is TGTGCCAGCAGCCTGGGGCGGGGGAATGACGAGCAGTACTTC. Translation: CASSLGRGNDEQYF.

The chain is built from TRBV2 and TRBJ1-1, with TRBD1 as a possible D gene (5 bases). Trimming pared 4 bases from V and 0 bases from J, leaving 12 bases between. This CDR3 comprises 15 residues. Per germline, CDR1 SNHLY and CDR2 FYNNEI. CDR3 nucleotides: TGTGCCAGCAGTGCAAGGACAAACATGAACACTGAAGCTTTCTTT. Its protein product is CASSARTNMNTEAFF.

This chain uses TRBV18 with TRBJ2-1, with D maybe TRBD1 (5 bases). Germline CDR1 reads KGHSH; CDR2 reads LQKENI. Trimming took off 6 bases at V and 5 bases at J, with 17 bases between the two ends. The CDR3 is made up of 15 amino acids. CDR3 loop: CASSAISSTDNEQFF. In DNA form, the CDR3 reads TGTGCCAGCTCGGCAATCTCGTCGACAGACAATGAGCAGTTCTTC. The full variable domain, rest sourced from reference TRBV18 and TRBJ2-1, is NAGVMQNPRHLVRRRGQEARLRCSPMKGHSHVYWYRQLPEEGLKFMVYLQKENIIDESGMPKERFSAEFPKEGPSILRIQQVVRGDSAAYFCASSAISSTDNEQFFGPGTRLTVL.

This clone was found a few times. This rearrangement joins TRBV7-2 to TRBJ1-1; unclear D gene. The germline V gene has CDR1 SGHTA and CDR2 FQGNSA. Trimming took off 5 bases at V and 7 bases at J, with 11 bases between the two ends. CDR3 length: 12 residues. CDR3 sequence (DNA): TGTGCCAGCAGCCCCGTGCCCGGTGAAGCTTTCTTT. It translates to CASSPVPGEAFF.

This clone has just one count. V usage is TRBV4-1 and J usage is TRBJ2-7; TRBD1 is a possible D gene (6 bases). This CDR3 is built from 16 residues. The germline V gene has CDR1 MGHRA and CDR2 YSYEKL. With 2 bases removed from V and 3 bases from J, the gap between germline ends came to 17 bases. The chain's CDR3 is CASSQTLSDSFYEQYF. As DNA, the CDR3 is TGCGCCAGCAGCCAAACTCTTTCGGACAGTTTCTACGAGCAGTACTTC.

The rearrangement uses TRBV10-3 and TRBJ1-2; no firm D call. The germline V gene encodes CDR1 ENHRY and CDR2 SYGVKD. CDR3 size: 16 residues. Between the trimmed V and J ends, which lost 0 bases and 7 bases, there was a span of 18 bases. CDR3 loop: CAISESISPEGSGYTF. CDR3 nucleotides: TGTGCCATCAGTGAGTCGATATCGCCTGAGGGAAGTGGCTACACCTTC.

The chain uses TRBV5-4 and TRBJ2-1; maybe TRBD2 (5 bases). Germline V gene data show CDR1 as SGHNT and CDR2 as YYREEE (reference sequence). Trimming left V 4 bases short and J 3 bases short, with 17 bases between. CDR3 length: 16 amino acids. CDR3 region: CASSPSWLASYNEQFF. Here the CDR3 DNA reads TGTGCCAGCAGCCCATCGTGGCTAGCAAGCTACAATGAGCAGTTCTTC.